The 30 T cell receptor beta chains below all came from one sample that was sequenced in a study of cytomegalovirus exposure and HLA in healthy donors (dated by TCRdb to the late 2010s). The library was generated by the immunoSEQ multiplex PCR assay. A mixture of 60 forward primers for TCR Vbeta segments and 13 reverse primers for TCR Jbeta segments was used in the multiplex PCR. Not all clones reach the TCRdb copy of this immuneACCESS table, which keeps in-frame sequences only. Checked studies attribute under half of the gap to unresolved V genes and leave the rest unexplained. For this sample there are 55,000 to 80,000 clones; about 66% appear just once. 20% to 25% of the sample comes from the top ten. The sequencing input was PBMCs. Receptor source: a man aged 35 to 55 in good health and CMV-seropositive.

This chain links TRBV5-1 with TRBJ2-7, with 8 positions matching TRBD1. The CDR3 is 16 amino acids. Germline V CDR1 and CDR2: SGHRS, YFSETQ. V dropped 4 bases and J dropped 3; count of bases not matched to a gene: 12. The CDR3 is CASSPRAGGAGYEQYF. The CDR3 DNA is TGCGCCAGCAGCCCAAGGGCAGGGGGCGCGGGCTACGAGCAGTACTTC.

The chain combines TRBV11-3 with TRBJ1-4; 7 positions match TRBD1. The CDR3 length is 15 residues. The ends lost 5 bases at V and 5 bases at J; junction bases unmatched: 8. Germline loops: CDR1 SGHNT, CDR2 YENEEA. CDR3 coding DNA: TGTGCCAGCAGCCGCCCGGACAGGAGAAATGAAAAACTGTTTTTT. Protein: CASSRPDRRNEKLFF.

DNA for the CDR3: TGTGCCAGCAGTGGCACGGCCGGGGTTGAGCAGTTCTTC. This codes for CASSGTAGVEQFF. The rearrangement joins TRBV2 to TRBJ2-1; tentatively, D is TRBD2 (5 bases). The CDR3 spans 13 residues. The germline V gene encodes CDR1 SNHLY and CDR2 FYNNEI. Trimming cost V 4 bases and J 9 bases, with 13 bases left between them.

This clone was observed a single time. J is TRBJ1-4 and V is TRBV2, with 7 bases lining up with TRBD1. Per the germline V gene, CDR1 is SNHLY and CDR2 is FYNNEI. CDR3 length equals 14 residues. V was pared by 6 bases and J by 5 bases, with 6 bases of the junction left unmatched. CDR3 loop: CASRGDSSNEKLFF. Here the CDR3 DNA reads TGTGCCAGCAGAGGGGACAGTTCCAATGAAAAACTGTTTTTT.

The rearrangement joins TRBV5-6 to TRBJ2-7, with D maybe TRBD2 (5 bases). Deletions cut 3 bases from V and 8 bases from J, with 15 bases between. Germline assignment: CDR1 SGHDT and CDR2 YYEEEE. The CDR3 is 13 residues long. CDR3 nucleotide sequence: TGTGCCAGCAGCTATCATACTAGTTCCAAGCAGTACTTC. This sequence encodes CASSYHTSSKQYF. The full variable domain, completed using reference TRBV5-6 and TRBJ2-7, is DAGVTQSPTHLIKTRGQQVTLRCSPKSGHDTVSWYQQALGQGPQFIFQYYEEEERQRGNFPDRFSGHQFPNYSSELNVNALLLGDSALYLCASSYHTSSKQYFGPGTRLTVT.

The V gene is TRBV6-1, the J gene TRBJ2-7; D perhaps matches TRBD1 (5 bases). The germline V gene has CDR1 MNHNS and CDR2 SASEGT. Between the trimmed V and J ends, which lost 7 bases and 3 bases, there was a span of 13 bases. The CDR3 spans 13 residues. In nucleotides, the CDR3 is TGTGCCAGCAAGGGGCCCCCTCACTACGAGCAGTACTTC. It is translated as CASKGPPHYEQYF.

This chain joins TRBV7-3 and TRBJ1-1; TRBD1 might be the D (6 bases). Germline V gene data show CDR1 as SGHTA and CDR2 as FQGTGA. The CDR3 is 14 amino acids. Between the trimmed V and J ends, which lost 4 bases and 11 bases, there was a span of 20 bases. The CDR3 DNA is TGTGCCAGCAGCTCACACCTCTATGGGGGCTTTGCTTTCTTT. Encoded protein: CASSSHLYGGFAFF.

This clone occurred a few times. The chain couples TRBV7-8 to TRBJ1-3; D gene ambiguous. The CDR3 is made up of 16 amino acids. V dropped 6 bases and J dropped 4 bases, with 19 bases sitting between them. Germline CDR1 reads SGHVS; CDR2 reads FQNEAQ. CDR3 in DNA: TGTGCCAGCAGTTCCCGAAGGGAGCCACCCGGAAACACCATATATTTT. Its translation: CASSSRREPPGNTIYF. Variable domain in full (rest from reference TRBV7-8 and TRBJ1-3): GAGVSQSPRYKVAKRGQDVALRCDPISGHVSLFWYQQALGQGPEFLTYFQNEAQLDKSGLPSDRFFAERPEGSVSTLKIQRTQQEDSAVYLCASSSRREPPGNTIYFGEGSWLTVV.

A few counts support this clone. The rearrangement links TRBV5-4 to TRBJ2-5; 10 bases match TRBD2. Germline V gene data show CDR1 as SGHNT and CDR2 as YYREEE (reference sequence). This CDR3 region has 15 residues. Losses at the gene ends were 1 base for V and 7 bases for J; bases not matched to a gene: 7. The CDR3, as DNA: TGTGCCAGCAGCTTGCCTAGCGGGGGCCAGGCGACCCAGTACTTC. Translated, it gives CASSLPSGGQATQYF.

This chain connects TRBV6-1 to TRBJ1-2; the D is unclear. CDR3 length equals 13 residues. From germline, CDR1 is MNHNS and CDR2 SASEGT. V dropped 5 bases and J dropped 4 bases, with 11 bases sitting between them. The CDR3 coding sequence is TGTGCCAGCAGTTATCTGGCCAGCTATGGCTACACCTTC. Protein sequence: CASSYLASYGYTF.

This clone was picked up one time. DNA of the CDR3: TGTGCCAGCTCACCACAGAGGGTTGATCAGCCCCAGCATTTT. It is translated as CASSPQRVDQPQHF. V and J are TRBV18 and TRBJ1-5; D is undetermined. Germline CDR1 KGHSH, CDR2 LQKENI. This CDR3 is 14 amino acids long. With 1 base removed from V and 5 bases from J, the gap between germline ends came to 9 bases.

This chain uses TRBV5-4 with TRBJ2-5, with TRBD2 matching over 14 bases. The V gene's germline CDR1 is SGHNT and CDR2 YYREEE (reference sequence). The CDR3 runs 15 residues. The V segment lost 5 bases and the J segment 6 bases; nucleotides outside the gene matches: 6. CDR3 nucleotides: TGTGCCAGCAGATCGACTAGCGGGGGGGAAAAGACCCAGTACTTC. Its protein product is CASRSTSGGEKTQYF.

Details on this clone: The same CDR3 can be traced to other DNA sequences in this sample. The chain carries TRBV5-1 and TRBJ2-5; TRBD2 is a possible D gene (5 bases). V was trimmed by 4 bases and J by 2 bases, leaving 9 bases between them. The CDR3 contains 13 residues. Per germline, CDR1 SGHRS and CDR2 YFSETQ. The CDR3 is CASSPTGQETQYF. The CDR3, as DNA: TGCGCCAGCAGCCCCACGGGGCAAGAGACCCAGTACTTC.

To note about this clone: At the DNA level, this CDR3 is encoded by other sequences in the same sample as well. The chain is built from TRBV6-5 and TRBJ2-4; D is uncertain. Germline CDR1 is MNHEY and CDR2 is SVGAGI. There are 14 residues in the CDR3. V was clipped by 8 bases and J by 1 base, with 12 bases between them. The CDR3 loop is CASSPELAKNIQYF. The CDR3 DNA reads TGTGCCAGCTCCCCGGAGCTGGCCAAAAACATTCAGTACTTC.

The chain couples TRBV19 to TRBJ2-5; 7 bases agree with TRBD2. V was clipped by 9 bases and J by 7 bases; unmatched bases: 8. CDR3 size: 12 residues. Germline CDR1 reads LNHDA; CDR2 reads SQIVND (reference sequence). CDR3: CASGRRGGTQYF. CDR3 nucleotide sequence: TGTGCCAGCGGGAGGCGTGGGGGGACCCAGTACTTC.

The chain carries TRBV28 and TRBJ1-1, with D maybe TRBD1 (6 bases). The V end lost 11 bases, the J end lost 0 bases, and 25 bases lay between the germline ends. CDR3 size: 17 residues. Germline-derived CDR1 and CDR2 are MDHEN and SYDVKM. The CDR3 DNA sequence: TGTGCCGTCTGGGGAACAGGGTCGAAAGGGATGAACACTGAAGCTTTCTTT. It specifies CAVWGTGSKGMNTEAFF.

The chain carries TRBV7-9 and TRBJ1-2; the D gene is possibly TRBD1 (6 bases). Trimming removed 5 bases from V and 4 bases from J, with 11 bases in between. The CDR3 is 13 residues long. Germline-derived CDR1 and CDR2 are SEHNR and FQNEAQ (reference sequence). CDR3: CASSRGTSYGYTF. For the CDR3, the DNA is TGTGCCAGCAGCCGTGGGACAAGCTATGGCTACACCTTC.

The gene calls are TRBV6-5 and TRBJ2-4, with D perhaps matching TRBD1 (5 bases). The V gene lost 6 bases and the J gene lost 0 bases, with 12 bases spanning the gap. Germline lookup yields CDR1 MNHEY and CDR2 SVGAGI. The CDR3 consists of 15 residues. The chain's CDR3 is CASRSTGLAKNIQYF. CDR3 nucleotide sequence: TGTGCCAGCAGATCTACAGGTCTAGCCAAAAACATTCAGTACTTC.

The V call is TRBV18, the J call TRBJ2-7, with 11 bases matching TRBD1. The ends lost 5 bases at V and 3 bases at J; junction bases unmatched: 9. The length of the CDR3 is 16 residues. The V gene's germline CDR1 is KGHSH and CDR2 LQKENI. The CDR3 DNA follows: TGTGCCAGCTCAACCAGAGGGGACAGGGGGTTCTACGAGCAGTACTTC. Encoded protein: CASSTRGDRGFYEQYF.

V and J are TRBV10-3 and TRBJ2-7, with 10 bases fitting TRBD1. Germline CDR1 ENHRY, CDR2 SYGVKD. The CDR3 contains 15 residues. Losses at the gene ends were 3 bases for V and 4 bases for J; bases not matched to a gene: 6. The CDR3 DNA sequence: TGTGCCATCAGTGATCCGGGACAGGGGATTTACGAGCAGTACTTC. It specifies CAISDPGQGIYEQYF.

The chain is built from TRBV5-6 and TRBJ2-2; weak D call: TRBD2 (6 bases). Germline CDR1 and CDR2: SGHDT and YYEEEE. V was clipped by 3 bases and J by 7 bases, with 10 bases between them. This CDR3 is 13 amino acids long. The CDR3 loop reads CASSSGVNGELFF. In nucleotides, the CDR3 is TGTGCCAGCAGCTCGGGGGTTAACGGGGAGCTGTTTTTT.

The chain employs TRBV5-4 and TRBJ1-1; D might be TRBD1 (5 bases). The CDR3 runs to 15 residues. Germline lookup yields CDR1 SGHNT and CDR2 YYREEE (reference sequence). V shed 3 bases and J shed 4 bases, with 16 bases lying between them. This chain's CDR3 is CASSSPGLPPTEAFF. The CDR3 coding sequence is TGTGCCAGCAGCTCCCCGGGACTTCCACCCACTGAAGCTTTCTTT.

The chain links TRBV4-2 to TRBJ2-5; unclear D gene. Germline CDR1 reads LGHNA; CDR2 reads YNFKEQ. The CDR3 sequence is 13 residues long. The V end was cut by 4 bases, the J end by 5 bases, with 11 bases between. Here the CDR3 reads CASSLLSLETQYF. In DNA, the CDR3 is TGTGCCAGCAGCCTCCTTTCCTTGGAGACCCAGTACTTC.

CDR3 protein: CASSLMATEAFF. The CDR3 nucleotides are TGTGCCAGCAGCTTAATGGCCACTGAAGCTTTCTTT. V and J are TRBV11-2 and TRBJ1-1; no clear D. Trimming shortened V by 2 bases and J by 4 bases, and 5 bases separated the two germline ends. This CDR3 has 12 amino acids. Germline V gene data show CDR1 as SGHAT and CDR2 as FQNNGV.

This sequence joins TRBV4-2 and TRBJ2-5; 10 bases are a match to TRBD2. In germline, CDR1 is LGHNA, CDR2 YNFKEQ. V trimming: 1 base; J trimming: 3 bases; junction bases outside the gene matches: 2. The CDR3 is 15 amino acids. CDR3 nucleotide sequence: TGTGCCAGCAGCCAAGGGACTAGCGGTAAAGAGACCCAGTACTTC. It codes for CASSQGTSGKETQYF.

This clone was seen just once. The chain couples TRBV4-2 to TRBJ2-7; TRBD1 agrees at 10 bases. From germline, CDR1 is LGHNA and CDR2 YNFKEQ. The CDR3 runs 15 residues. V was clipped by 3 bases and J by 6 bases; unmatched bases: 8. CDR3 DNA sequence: TGTGCCAGCAGCCATGAACCGGGACAGGGGAGCGAGCAGTACTTC. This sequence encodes CASSHEPGQGSEQYF.

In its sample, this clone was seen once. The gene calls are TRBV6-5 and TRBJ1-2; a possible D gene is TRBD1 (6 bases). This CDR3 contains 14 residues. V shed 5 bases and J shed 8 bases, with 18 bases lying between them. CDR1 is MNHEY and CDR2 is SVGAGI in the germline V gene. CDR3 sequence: CASSQDFRGWGYTF. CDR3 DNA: TGTGCCAGCAGTCAAGACTTCAGGGGTTGGGGCTACACCTTC.

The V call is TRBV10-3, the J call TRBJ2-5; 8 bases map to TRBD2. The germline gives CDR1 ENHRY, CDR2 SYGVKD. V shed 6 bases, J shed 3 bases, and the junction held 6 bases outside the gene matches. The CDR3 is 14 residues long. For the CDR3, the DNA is TGTGCCATCAGCCCGACTAGCGAGAAAGAGACCCAGTACTTC. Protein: CAISPTSEKETQYF.

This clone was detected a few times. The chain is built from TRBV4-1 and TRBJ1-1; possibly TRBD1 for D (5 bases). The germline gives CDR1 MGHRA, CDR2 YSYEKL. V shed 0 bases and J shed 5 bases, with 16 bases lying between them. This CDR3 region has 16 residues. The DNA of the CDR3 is TGCGCCAGCAGCCAAGAAATTCCGGGGGAGGGGACTGAAGCTTTCTTT. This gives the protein CASSQEIPGEGTEAFF.

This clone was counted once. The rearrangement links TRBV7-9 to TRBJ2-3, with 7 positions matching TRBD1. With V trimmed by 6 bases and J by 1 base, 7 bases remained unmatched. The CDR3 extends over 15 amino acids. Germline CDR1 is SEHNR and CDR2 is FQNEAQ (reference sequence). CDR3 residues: CASRSRDRGTDTQYF. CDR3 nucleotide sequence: TGTGCCAGCAGGTCCCGGGACAGAGGCACAGATACGCAGTATTTT.